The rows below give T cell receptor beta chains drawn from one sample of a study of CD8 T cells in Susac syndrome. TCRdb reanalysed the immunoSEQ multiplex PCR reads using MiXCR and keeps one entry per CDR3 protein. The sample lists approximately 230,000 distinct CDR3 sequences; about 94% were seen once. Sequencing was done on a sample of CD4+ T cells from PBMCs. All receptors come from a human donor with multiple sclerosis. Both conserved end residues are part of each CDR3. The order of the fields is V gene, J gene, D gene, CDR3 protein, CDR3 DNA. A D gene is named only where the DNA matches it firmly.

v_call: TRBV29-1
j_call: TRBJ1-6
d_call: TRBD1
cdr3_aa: CSLRQGGDSPLHF
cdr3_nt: TGCAGCCTTAGACAGGGGGGAGATTCACCCCTCCACTTT

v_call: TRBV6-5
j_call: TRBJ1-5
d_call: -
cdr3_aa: CASSYSAGEQPQHF
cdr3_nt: TGTGCCAGCAGTTACTCTGCCGGAGAGCAGCCCCAGCATTTT

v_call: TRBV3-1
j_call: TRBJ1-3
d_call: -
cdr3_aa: CASSQEQGTGNTIYF
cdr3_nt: TGTGCCAGCAGCCAGGAACAGGGTACTGGAAACACCATATATTTT

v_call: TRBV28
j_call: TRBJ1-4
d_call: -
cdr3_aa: CASSSSGPANEKLFF
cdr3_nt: TGTGCCAGCAGTTCCTCAGGGCCGGCTAATGAAAAACTGTTTTTT

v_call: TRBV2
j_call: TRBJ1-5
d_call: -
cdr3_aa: CASSEAGGANQPQHF
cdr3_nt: TGTGCCAGCAGTGAAGCGGGGGGGGCGAATCAGCCCCAGCATTTT

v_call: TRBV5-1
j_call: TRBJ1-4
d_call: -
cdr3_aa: CASSAGPGPTDEKLFF
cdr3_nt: TGCGCCAGCAGCGCGGGCCCGGGCCCTACAGATGAAAAACTGTTTTTT

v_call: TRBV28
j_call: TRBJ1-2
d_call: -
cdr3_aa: CASGAGVIGYGYTF
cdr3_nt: TGTGCCAGCGGTGCCGGGGTCATCGGCTATGGCTACACCTTC

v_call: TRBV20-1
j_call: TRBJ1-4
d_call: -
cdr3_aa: CSASQGQTNEKLFF
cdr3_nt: TGCAGTGCTAGCCAGGGGCAAACTAATGAAAAACTGTTTTTT

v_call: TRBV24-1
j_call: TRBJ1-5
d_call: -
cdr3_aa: CATSDAGEGQPQHF
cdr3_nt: TGTGCCACCAGTGACGCCGGGGAGGGTCAGCCCCAGCATTTT

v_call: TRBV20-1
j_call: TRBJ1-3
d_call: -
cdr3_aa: CSAPRGGSGNTIYF
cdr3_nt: TGCAGTGCCCCTCGGGGGGGCTCTGGAAACACCATATATTTT